This T cell receptor beta chain was recovered during a study of T cells in Graves' hyperthyroidism and ophthalmopathy. This CDR3 has 19 amino acids. Losses at the gene ends were 3 bases for V and 3 bases for J; bases not matched to a gene: 13. Germline CDR1 reads MNHNS; CDR2 reads SASEGT. This clonotype appeared a few times. Hyperthyroidism, newly diagnosed and lasting under 2 months, affected patients aged 18 to 65. TCR beta CDR3 region amplification was performed from RNA transcripts. HTBI primers were the set used in a first-round RT-PCR of the TCR CDR3. Via MiXCR, TCRdb re-called the multiplex PCR reads, giving one row per CDR3 protein. The repertoire includes nearly 600,000 distinct CDR3 sequences, around 14% of them detected once, and 4.5% to 6% sits in the top ten.

The chain employs TRBV6-1 and TRBJ2-7; 14 bases line up with TRBD2. The sample was blood. The TCR was taken from a woman aged 25 to 45 with Graves' hyperthyroidism that later progressed to Graves' ophthalmopathy. For the CDR3, the DNA is TGTGCCAGCAGTGACCAGGTCGGGACTAGCGGGAGTGTGGTCTACGAGCAGTACTTC. It yields the protein CASSDQVGTSGSVVYEQYF.